These T cell receptor beta chains were read from a single sample in a study of T cells in localized non-small cell lung cancer. The repertoire was sequenced with immunoSEQ multiplex PCR; TCRdb's copy has only in-frame clones and lacks some. This table holds roughly 39,000 clones, around 87% found once. Sample: peripheral blood, taken before any cancer treatment. These receptors all come from a man aged 18 to 50 with stage I lung adenocarcinoma. Both conserved end residues are part of each CDR3. D genes are given only for firm matches. For some rows the clone size is stated as once, few or many, or as a class when expanded; others skip it.

j_gene: TRBJ2-3
v_gene: TRBV9
d_gene: NA
abundance: NA
CDR3nt: TGTGCCAGCAGCGTAGGCCAGCTGGGCGGCACAGATACGCAGTATTTT
CDR3aa: CASSVGQLGGTDTQYF

j_gene: TRBJ2-6
v_gene: TRBV10-3
d_gene: NA
abundance: NA
CDR3nt: TGTGCCATCAGTGGGCAGGGGGGCTCTGGGGCCAACGTCCTGACTTTC
CDR3aa: CAISGQGGSGANVLTF

j_gene: TRBJ1-1
v_gene: TRBV4-3
d_gene: TRBD1
abundance: NA
CDR3nt: TGCGCCAGCAGCCAAGATTTCGGGACAGAGGATACTGAAGCTTTCTTT
CDR3aa: CASSQDFGTEDTEAFF

j_gene: TRBJ2-7
v_gene: TRBV30
d_gene: TRBD1
abundance: few
CDR3nt: TGTGCCTGGAAAAGGACAGGGTCCTACGAGCAGTACTTC
CDR3aa: CAWKRTGSYEQYF

j_gene: TRBJ1-1
v_gene: TRBV20-1
d_gene: NA
abundance: NA
CDR3nt: TGCATGGGAAAGGGAGGCACTGAAGCTTTCTTT
CDR3aa: CMGKGGTEAFF

j_gene: TRBJ1-6
v_gene: TRBV4-3
d_gene: NA
abundance: NA
CDR3nt: TGCGCCAGCAGCCAAGATCGGGCGGGCGGATTTTCACCCCTCCACTTT
CDR3aa: CASSQDRAGGFSPLHF

j_gene: TRBJ2-7
v_gene: TRBV9
d_gene: TRBD2
abundance: NA
CDR3nt: TGTGCCAGCAGCGTTAGCGGGGGAGTGGGTGAGCAGTACTTC
CDR3aa: CASSVSGGVGEQYF

j_gene: TRBJ1-2
v_gene: TRBV7-3
d_gene: TRBD1
abundance: NA
CDR3nt: TGTGCCAGCAGCCGGGACAGGGCTGGTGGCTACACCTTC
CDR3aa: CASSRDRAGGYTF

j_gene: TRBJ2-7
v_gene: TRBV5-6
d_gene: TRBD1
abundance: NA
CDR3nt: TGTGCCAGCAGCAGAAATCCGGGACAGAGTTCCTACGAGCAGTACTTC
CDR3aa: CASSRNPGQSSYEQYF

j_gene: TRBJ2-2
v_gene: TRBV21-1
d_gene: NA
abundance: NA
CDR3nt: TGTGCCAGCAGATGGACAAGCCCCGGGGAGCTGTTTTTT
CDR3aa: CASRWTSPGELFF

j_gene: TRBJ1-1
v_gene: TRBV18
d_gene: NA
abundance: NA
CDR3nt: TGTGCCAGCTCACCACCGCTCAGACAGAACACTGAAGCTTTCTTT
CDR3aa: CASSPPLRQNTEAFF

j_gene: TRBJ2-3
v_gene: TRBV5-1
d_gene: TRBD1
abundance: NA
CDR3nt: TGCGCCAGCAGCTGGAATGGGCCGGGACAGGGTACGCAGTATTTT
CDR3aa: CASSWNGPGQGTQYF

j_gene: TRBJ1-3
v_gene: TRBV4-2
d_gene: NA
abundance: NA
CDR3nt: TGTGCCAGCAGCCAAGATTTTCCAGTCTCTGGAAACACCATATATTTT
CDR3aa: CASSQDFPVSGNTIYF

j_gene: TRBJ2-7
v_gene: TRBV7-2
d_gene: TRBD2
abundance: NA
CDR3nt: TGTGCCAGCGGACTAGCGGGACTCGGCGAGCAGTATTTC
CDR3aa: CASGLAGLGEQYF

j_gene: TRBJ2-3
v_gene: TRBV7-7
d_gene: NA
abundance: NA
CDR3nt: TGTGCCGTTAGCCGGCTAGTAGAGGTCAGCACAGATACGCAGTATTTT
CDR3aa: CAVSRLVEVSTDTQYF

j_gene: TRBJ2-3
v_gene: TRBV9
d_gene: TRBD1
abundance: NA
CDR3nt: TGTGCCAGCAGCGTAGGAAATTGGGACAGGGCCTCAGATACGCAGTATTTT
CDR3aa: CASSVGNWDRASDTQYF

j_gene: TRBJ1-3
v_gene: TRBV9
d_gene: NA
abundance: NA
CDR3nt: TGTGCCAGCAGCATGACCGACGGCTCTGGAAACACCATATATTTT
CDR3aa: CASSMTDGSGNTIYF

j_gene: TRBJ1-1
v_gene: TRBV2
d_gene: NA
abundance: NA
CDR3nt: TGTGCCAGCATGGCTTTGAACGGTAACACTGAAGCTTTCTTT
CDR3aa: CASMALNGNTEAFF

j_gene: TRBJ2-5
v_gene: TRBV25-1
d_gene: NA
abundance: NA
CDR3nt: TGTGCCAGCAGTGAATACGGGGTCCAGACCCAGTACTTC
CDR3aa: CASSEYGVQTQYF

j_gene: TRBJ2-7
v_gene: TRBV11-2
d_gene: NA
abundance: NA
CDR3nt: TGTGCCAGCAGCTATTATCGAATGGCAGCCTACGAGCAGTACTTC
CDR3aa: CASSYYRMAAYEQYF

j_gene: TRBJ2-2
v_gene: TRBV19
d_gene: NA
abundance: once
CDR3nt: TGTGCCAGTAGTATAACCCCTCGTAACACCGGGGAGCTGTTTTTT
CDR3aa: CASSITPRNTGELFF

j_gene: TRBJ1-6
v_gene: TRBV6-7
d_gene: TRBD1
abundance: NA
CDR3nt: TGTGCCAGCAGTTACGGGGACAGGGGGCGCGGTAATTCACCCCTCCACTTT
CDR3aa: CASSYGDRGRGNSPLHF

j_gene: TRBJ2-1
v_gene: TRBV19
d_gene: TRBD2
abundance: NA
CDR3nt: TGTGCCAGTAGTATCACGGGGGGTACCTACAATGAGCAGTTCTTC
CDR3aa: CASSITGGTYNEQFF

j_gene: TRBJ1-2
v_gene: TRBV4-2
d_gene: NA
abundance: NA
CDR3nt: TGTGCCAGCAGCCAAGAGACCCTAGGGTATGGCTACACCTTC
CDR3aa: CASSQETLGYGYTF

j_gene: TRBJ2-7
v_gene: TRBV6-1
d_gene: NA
abundance: few
CDR3nt: TGTGCCAGCAGTGAAGGGTACGAGCAGTACTTC
CDR3aa: CASSEGYEQYF

j_gene: TRBJ2-1
v_gene: TRBV4-3
d_gene: TRBD1
abundance: NA
CDR3nt: TGCGCCAGCAGCCAAGATGCGACAGGGGGGGGTTACAATGAGCAGTTCTTC
CDR3aa: CASSQDATGGGYNEQFF

j_gene: TRBJ2-3
v_gene: TRBV10-3
d_gene: NA
abundance: once
CDR3nt: TGTGCCGCCCGGGCTAGCACAGATACGCAGTATTTT
CDR3aa: CAARASTDTQYF

j_gene: TRBJ1-2
v_gene: TRBV4-3
d_gene: TRBD1
abundance: NA
CDR3nt: TGCGCCAGCAGCCAAGTTATATGGGAGGAAGGGGGCTTATATGGCTACACCTTC
CDR3aa: CASSQVIWEEGGLYGYTF

j_gene: TRBJ1-2
v_gene: TRBV27
d_gene: TRBD1
abundance: NA
CDR3nt: TGTGCCAGCAGTTCCAGGGGGGGTAACTATGGCTACACCTTC
CDR3aa: CASSSRGGNYGYTF

j_gene: TRBJ1-2
v_gene: TRBV6-1
d_gene: TRBD1
abundance: NA
CDR3nt: TGTGCCAGCAGTGAGACAGGGGACTATGGCTACACCTTC
CDR3aa: CASSETGDYGYTF

j_gene: TRBJ1-2
v_gene: TRBV18
d_gene: TRBD1
abundance: NA
CDR3nt: TGTGCCAGCTCACCATCAAGGGGACAGGGTTATAACTATGGCTACACCTTC
CDR3aa: CASSPSRGQGYNYGYTF

j_gene: TRBJ2-1
v_gene: TRBV30
d_gene: TRBD2
abundance: NA
CDR3nt: TGTGCCTGGAGTGTTCAGCGGGGGGTAGGAGAGCAGTTCTTC
CDR3aa: CAWSVQRGVGEQFF

j_gene: TRBJ2-3
v_gene: TRBV2
d_gene: TRBD1
abundance: NA
CDR3nt: TGTGCCAGCAGCCTCGACAGGGGGCGACCAGATACGCAGTATTTT
CDR3aa: CASSLDRGRPDTQYF

j_gene: TRBJ2-3
v_gene: TRBV6-5
d_gene: NA
abundance: NA
CDR3nt: TGTGCCAGCAGTTACGGGCGGACAGATACGCAGTATTTT
CDR3aa: CASSYGRTDTQYF

j_gene: TRBJ1-5
v_gene: TRBV9
d_gene: NA
abundance: NA
CDR3nt: TGTGCCAGCAGCGCCGGACTGAGCAATCAGCCCCAGCATTTT
CDR3aa: CASSAGLSNQPQHF

j_gene: TRBJ1-1
v_gene: TRBV10-1
d_gene: NA
abundance: NA
CDR3nt: TGCGCCAGCAGGGAACATTCAGGGAAGGGTCAGGCTGAAGCTTTCTTT
CDR3aa: CASREHSGKGQAEAFF

j_gene: TRBJ2-2
v_gene: TRBV9
d_gene: TRBD1
abundance: NA
CDR3nt: TGTGCCAGCAGCCCCCGGGACAGCGTTACCGGGGAGCTGTTTTTT
CDR3aa: CASSPRDSVTGELFF

j_gene: TRBJ1-1
v_gene: TRBV6-5
d_gene: TRBD1
abundance: NA
CDR3nt: TGTGCCAGCAGCACCGGACAGGCTGGACTGCGGGCTTTCTTT
CDR3aa: CASSTGQAGLRAFF

j_gene: TRBJ1-3
v_gene: TRBV7-2
d_gene: NA
abundance: once
CDR3nt: TGTGCCAGCAGTTTAGGGCTTAACACCATATATTTT
CDR3aa: CASSLGLNTIYF

j_gene: TRBJ1-1
v_gene: TRBV6-1
d_gene: NA
abundance: NA
CDR3nt: TGTGCCAGCACCCTGGAGGGAAGGGGTGGGACTGAAGCTTTCTTT
CDR3aa: CASTLEGRGGTEAFF

j_gene: TRBJ2-3
v_gene: TRBV7-2
d_gene: NA
abundance: NA
CDR3nt: TGTGCCAGCAGCTTAATGGGGGATACGCAGTATTTT
CDR3aa: CASSLMGDTQYF

j_gene: TRBJ1-5
v_gene: TRBV7-6
d_gene: NA
abundance: NA
CDR3nt: TGTGCCAGCAGCTTAAGTTGGCGCCAGCCCCAGCATTTT
CDR3aa: CASSLSWRQPQHF

j_gene: TRBJ2-1
v_gene: TRBV2
d_gene: TRBD1
abundance: once
CDR3nt: TGTGCCAGCACGGACAGGGCCAATGAGCAGTTCTTC
CDR3aa: CASTDRANEQFF

j_gene: TRBJ1-2
v_gene: TRBV13
d_gene: NA
abundance: NA
CDR3nt: TGTGCCAGCAGCTTAGGCCTGTGGCCAGGGACTAACTATGGCTACACCTTC
CDR3aa: CASSLGLWPGTNYGYTF

j_gene: TRBJ1-1
v_gene: TRBV15
d_gene: NA
abundance: NA
CDR3nt: TGTGCCACCAGCAGAGATAAGGCTGGGTTTGTTTTGAACACTGAAGCTTTCTTT
CDR3aa: CATSRDKAGFVLNTEAFF

j_gene: TRBJ2-3
v_gene: TRBV4-1
d_gene: NA
abundance: NA
CDR3nt: TGCGCCAGCAGCCAAGCGGTTTTAACAGATACGCAGTATTTT
CDR3aa: CASSQAVLTDTQYF

j_gene: TRBJ1-2
v_gene: TRBV19
d_gene: NA
abundance: NA
CDR3nt: TGTGCCAGTAGTCTCGAGGGGTCTAACTATGGCTACACCTTC
CDR3aa: CASSLEGSNYGYTF

j_gene: TRBJ1-4
v_gene: TRBV18
d_gene: TRBD1
abundance: NA
CDR3nt: TGTGCCAGCTCACCTTTGGACAGGGATAATGAAAAACTGTTTTTT
CDR3aa: CASSPLDRDNEKLFF

j_gene: TRBJ1-2
v_gene: TRBV18
d_gene: TRBD1
abundance: NA
CDR3nt: TGTGCCAGCTCACCATGGACAGGGTTCGGCTACACCTTC
CDR3aa: CASSPWTGFGYTF

j_gene: TRBJ1-1
v_gene: TRBV15
d_gene: NA
abundance: NA
CDR3nt: TGTGCCACCAGCAGGGACGGAGGGCGGACTGAAGCTTTCTTT
CDR3aa: CATSRDGGRTEAFF

j_gene: TRBJ1-3
v_gene: TRBV2
d_gene: TRBD1
abundance: NA
CDR3nt: TGTGCCAGCAGTGAATTAGGGACAGGGCCTGGAAACACCATATATTTT
CDR3aa: CASSELGTGPGNTIYF

j_gene: TRBJ2-5
v_gene: TRBV5-1
d_gene: TRBD2
abundance: few
CDR3nt: TGCGCCAGCAGCTCGGCTAGCGGGGTTCAAGAGACCCAGTACTTC
CDR3aa: CASSSASGVQETQYF

j_gene: TRBJ2-5
v_gene: TRBV7-3
d_gene: NA
abundance: NA
CDR3nt: TGTGCCAGCAGCTTAGGAGGGGAAGAGACCCAGTACTTC
CDR3aa: CASSLGGEETQYF